This TCR beta chain was retrieved from a study of OX40 agonist ivuxolimab in advanced cancers. About the research overall: Head and neck, renal cell, melanoma or hepatocellular carcinoma were the cancers that dose-escalation patients had. Mean age about 60 years, range roughly 20 to 85; 82.7% male.

The germline gives CDR1 MDHEN, CDR2 SYDVKM. The ends were cut back, 5 bases at V and 2 bases at J, with 14 bases in the middle. The CDR3 contains 15 residues. Remarks on this clone: Antigen: not known.

General observations from the study: Also showing low normalized T-cell clonal expansion were some of the nonresponders.

Repertoires were generated with immunoSEQ multiplex PCR, while TCRdb's copy carries only in-frame clones and drops some. The sample yields roughly 24,000 clones, roughly three quarters seen once. The sample in question was CD4+ or CD8+ T cells sorted from blood, obtained in a trial of the OX40 agonist ivuxolimab. This TCR derives from an adult with an advanced solid tumor such as melanoma, head and neck, liver or kidney cancer. This sequence joins TRBV28 and TRBJ2-3, with TRBD2 as a possible D gene (6 bases). The CDR3 loop is CASSPRGGSTDTQYF. The CDR3 DNA reads TGTGCCAGCAGTCCCCGGGGAGGCTCCACAGATACGCAGTATTTT.